This is a list of T cell receptor beta chains from one sample in a study of long-term antiretroviral therapy in people with HIV. Here immunoSEQ multiplex PCR was the method, and the copy in TCRdb shows in-frame clones only, minus some. Altogether about 20,000 clones are present, over 60% being singletons, with the ten largest covering about 15%. Sample: unsorted PBMCs, taken about 2.4 years before starting antiretroviral therapy. The receptor source for this set is a woman in her 50s with HIV. Each CDR3 is given with its conserved first and last residue. The order of the fields is CDR3 DNA, CDR3 protein, D gene, J gene, clone size, V gene. The D gene is left open where the match is weak. Clone size appears in some rows only: once, few, many, or a class for an expanded clone.

TGCGCCAGCAGCCGGACGGAGACCCAGTACTTC | CASSRTETQYF | . | TRBJ2-5 | . | TRBV5-1
TGTGCCAGCTCACCACAGACAGGGGGGAACACTGAAGCTTTCTTT | CASSPQTGGNTEAFF | TRBD1 | TRBJ1-1 | once | TRBV18
TGTGCCAGCAGTGAAAGGTGGGGAAACGGCGAGCAGTACTTC | CASSERWGNGEQYF | . | TRBJ2-7 | . | TRBV6-1
TGTGCCTGGAGTCTCCCGGGCCAGGTTTCCGGGGAGCTGTTTTTT | CAWSLPGQVSGELFF | . | TRBJ2-2 | . | TRBV30
TGTGCCAGCAGCTTATATGGGGTTCGGGCCAACGTCCTGACTTTC | CASSLYGVRANVLTF | . | TRBJ2-6 | . | TRBV5-6
TGTGCCAGCAGCTTGGTGGCTAGCGGGGGGTTCGGGGAGCTGTTTTTT | CASSLVASGGFGELFF | TRBD2 | TRBJ2-2 | . | TRBV5-6
TGTGCCAGCTCTCCAGACAGGGTTGCAAATGAAAAACTGTTTTTT | CASSPDRVANEKLFF | TRBD1 | TRBJ1-4 | . | TRBV18
TGTGCCAGCAGCTTGGAGGACAATGAGCAGTTCTTC | CASSLEDNEQFF | . | TRBJ2-1 | . | TRBV5-6
TGTGCCAGCAGTTTATCCCCAGGGGTCGGGGGCTACACCTTC | CASSLSPGVGGYTF | . | TRBJ1-2 | . | TRBV28
TGTGCCTGGAGTGTACAGGAGGGGACTGAGCAGTTCTTC | CAWSVQEGTEQFF | . | TRBJ2-1 | . | TRBV30
TGTGCCAGTAGTATAAGAAATGAAAAACTGTTTTTT | CASSIRNEKLFF | . | TRBJ1-4 | . | TRBV19
TGTGCCAGCAGCATGGGACAGGGTCTAACCGGGGAGCTGTTTTTT | CASSMGQGLTGELFF | TRBD1 | TRBJ2-2 | . | TRBV7-9
TGCGCCAGCAGCTTGGCAGGTTATGGCTACACCTTC | CASSLAGYGYTF | . | TRBJ1-2 | . | TRBV5-1
TGTGCCAGCAGTCCGAGGCCAACTAATGAAAAACTGTTTTTT | CASSPRPTNEKLFF | . | TRBJ1-4 | few | TRBV2
TGTGCCTGGACACCGGGACCCCAGAGCGCCGGGGAGCTGTTTTTT | CAWTPGPQSAGELFF | . | TRBJ2-2 | . | TRBV30
TGTGCCAGCACCACAACCGTCTATAGCAATCAGCCCCAGCATTTT | CASTTTVYSNQPQHF | . | TRBJ1-5 | medium-sized | TRBV28
TGTGCCAGCATCCCTGGGGGACGGGGCGGGGAAGCTTTCTTT | CASIPGGRGGEAFF | . | TRBJ1-1 | . | TRBV28
TGTGCCAGTAGTATAGTAGGCGGGGGCCACACAGATACGCAGTATTTT | CASSIVGGGHTDTQYF | . | TRBJ2-3 | . | TRBV19
TGTGCCAGCTCACCGTCCACAGGGGGCGGAACCGGGGAGCTGTTTTTT | CASSPSTGGGTGELFF | TRBD1 | TRBJ2-2 | . | TRBV18
TGTGCCAGCAGCTTAGACGACAAGAACACTGAAGCTTTCTTT | CASSLDDKNTEAFF | . | TRBJ1-1 | once | TRBV7-6